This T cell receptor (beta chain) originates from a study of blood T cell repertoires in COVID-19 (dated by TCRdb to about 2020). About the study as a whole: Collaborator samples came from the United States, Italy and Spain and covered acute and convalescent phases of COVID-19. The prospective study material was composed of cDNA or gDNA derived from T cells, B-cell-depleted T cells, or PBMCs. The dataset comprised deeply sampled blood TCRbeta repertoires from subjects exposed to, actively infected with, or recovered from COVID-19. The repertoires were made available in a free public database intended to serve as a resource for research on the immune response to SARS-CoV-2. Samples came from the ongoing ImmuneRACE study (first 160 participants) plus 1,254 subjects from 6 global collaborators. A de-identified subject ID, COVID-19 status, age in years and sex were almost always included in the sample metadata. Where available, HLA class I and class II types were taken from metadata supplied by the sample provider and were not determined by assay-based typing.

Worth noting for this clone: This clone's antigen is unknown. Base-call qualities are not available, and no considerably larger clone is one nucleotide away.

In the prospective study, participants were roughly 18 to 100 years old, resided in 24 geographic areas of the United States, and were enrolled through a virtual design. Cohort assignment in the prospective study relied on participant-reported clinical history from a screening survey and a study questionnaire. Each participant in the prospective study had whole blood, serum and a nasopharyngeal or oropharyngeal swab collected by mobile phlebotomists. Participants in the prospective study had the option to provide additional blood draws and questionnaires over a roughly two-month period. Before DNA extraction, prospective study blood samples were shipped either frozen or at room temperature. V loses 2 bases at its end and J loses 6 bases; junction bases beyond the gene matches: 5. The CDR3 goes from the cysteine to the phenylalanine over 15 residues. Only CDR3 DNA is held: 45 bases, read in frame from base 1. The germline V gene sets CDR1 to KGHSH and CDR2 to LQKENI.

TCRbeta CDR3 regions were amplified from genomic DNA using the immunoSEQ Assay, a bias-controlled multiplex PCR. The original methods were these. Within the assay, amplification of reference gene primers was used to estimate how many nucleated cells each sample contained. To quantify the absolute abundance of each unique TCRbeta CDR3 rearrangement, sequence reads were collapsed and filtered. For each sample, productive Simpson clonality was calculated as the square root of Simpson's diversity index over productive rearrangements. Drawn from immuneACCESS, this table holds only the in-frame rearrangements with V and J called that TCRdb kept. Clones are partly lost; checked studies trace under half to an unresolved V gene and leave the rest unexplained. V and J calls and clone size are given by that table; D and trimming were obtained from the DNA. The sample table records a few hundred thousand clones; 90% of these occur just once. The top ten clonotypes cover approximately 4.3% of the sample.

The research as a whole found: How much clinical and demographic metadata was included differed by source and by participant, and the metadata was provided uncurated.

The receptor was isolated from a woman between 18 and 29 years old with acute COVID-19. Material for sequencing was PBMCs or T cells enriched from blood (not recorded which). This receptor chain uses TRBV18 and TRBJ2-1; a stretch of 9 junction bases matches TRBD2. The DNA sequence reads TGTGCCAGCTCACCAGGGACTAGCCTCACCAATGAGCAGTTCTTC. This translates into CASSPGTSLTNEQFF.